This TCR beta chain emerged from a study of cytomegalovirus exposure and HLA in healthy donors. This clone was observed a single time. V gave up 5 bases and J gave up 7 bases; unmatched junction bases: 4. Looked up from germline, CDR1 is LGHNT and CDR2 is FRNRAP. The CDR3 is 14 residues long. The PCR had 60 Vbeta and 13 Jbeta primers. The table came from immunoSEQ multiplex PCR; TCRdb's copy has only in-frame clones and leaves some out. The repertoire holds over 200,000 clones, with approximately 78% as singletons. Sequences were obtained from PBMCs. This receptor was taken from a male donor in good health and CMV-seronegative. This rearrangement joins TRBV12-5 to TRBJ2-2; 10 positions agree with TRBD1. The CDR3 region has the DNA TGTGCTAGTGGTCGACAGGGGGCTGGCGGGGAGCTGTTTTTT. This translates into CASGRQGAGGELFF.